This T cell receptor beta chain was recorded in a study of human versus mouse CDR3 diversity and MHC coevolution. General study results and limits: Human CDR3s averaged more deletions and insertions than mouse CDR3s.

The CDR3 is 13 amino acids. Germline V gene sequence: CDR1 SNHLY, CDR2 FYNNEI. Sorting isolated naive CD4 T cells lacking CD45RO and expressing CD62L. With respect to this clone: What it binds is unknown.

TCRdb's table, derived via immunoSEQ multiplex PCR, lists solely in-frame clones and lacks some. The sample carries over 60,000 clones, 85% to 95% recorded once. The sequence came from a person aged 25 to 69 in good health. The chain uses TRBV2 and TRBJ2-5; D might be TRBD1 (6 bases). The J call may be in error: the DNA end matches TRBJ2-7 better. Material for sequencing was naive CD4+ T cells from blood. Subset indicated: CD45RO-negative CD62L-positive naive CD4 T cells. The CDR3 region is CASTWGRKYEQYF. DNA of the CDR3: TGTGCCAGCACTTGGGGGCGCAAGTACGAGCAGTACTTC.